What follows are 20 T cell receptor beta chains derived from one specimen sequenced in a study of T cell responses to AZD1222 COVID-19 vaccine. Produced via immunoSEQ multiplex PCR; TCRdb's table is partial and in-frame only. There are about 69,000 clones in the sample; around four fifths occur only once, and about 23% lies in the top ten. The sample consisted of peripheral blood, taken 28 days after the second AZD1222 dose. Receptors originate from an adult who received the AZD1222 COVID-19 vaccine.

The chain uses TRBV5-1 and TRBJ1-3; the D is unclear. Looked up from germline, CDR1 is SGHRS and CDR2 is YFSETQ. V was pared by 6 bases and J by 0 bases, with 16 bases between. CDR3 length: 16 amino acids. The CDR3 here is CASNSRPGDSGNTIYF. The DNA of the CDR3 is TGCGCCAGCAACAGTCGGCCGGGAGACTCTGGAAACACCATATATTTT.

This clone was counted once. The CDR3 region is CASSLFGSGLHEQYF. For the CDR3, the DNA is TGTGCCAGCAGCTTGTTTGGCAGTGGGTTGCACGAGCAGTACTTC. V is TRBV7-9 and J is TRBJ2-7; D is unresolved. Germline loops: CDR1 SEHNR, CDR2 FQNEAQ (reference sequence). This CDR3 is 15 amino acids long. V was cut by 3 bases and J by 5 bases, with 17 bases left in between.

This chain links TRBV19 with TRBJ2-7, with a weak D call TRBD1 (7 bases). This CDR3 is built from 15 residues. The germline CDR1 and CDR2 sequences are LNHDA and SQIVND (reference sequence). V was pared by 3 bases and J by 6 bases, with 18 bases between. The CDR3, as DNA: TGTGCCAGTAGTATGTGGAGGGACAGATTTTCCGAGCAGTACTTC. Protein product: CASSMWRDRFSEQYF.

CDR3 amino acids: CASRVTGVSYEQYF. As DNA, the CDR3 is TGTGCCAGCAGGGTGACAGGGGTCTCCTACGAGCAGTACTTC. The chain recombines TRBV6-6 with TRBJ2-7, with 8 bases lining up with TRBD1. V lost 6 bases to trimming and J lost 0 bases; unmatched junction nucleotides: 4. The CDR3 has 14 residues. Germline assignment: CDR1 MNHNY and CDR2 SVGAGI (reference sequence).

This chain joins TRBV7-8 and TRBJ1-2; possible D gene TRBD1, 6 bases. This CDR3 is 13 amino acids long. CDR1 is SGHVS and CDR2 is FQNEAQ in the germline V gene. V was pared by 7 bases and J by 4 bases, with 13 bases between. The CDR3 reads CASTLTGIYGYTF. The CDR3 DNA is TGTGCCAGCACCCTTACAGGGATCTATGGCTACACCTTC. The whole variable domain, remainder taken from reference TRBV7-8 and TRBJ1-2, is GAGVSQSPRYKVAKRGQDVALRCDPISGHVSLFWYQQALGQGPEFLTYFQNEAQLDKSGLPSDRFFAERPEGSVSTLKIQRTQQEDSAVYLCASTLTGIYGYTFGSGTRLTVV.

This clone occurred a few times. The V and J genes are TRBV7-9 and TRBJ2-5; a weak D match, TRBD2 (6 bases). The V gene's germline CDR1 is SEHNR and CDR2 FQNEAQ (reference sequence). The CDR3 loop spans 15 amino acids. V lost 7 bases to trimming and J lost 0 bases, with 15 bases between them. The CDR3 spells CASTSGTPYQETQYF. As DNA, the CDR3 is TGTGCCAGCACCTCCGGGACTCCTTACCAAGAGACCCAGTACTTC. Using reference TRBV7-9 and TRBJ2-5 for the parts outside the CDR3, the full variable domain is DTGVSQNPRHKITKRGQNVTFRCDPISEHNRLYWYRQTLGQGPEFLTYFQNEAQLEKSRLLSDRFSAERPKGSFSTLEIQRTEQGDSAMYLCASTSGTPYQETQYFGPGTRLLVL.

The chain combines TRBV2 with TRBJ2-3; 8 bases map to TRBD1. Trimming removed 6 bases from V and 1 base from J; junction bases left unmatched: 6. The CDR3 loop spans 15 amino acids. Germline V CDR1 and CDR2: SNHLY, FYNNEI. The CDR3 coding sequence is TGTGCCAGCAGCCGGACAGGGACGGGCACAGATACGCAGTATTTT. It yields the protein CASSRTGTGTDTQYF. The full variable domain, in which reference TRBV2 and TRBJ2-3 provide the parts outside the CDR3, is EPEVTQTPSHQVTQMGQEVILRCVPISNHLYFYWYRQILGQKVEFLVSFYNNEISEKSEIFDDQFSVERPDGSNFTLKIRSTKLEDSAMYFCASSRTGTGTDTQYFGPGTRLTVL.

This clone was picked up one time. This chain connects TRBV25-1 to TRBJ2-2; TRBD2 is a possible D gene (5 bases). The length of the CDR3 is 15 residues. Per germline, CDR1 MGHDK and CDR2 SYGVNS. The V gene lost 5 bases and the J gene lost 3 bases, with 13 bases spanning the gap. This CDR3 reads CASSRRTGDTGELFF. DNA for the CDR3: TGTGCCAGCAGTCGCAGGACTGGGGACACCGGGGAGCTGTTTTTT.

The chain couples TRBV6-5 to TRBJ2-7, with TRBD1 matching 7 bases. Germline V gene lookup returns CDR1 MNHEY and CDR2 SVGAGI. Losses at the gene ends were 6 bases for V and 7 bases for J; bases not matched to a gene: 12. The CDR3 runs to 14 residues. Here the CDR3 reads CASRPGTPGGEQYF. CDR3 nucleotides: TGTGCCAGCAGACCCGGGACGCCAGGGGGTGAGCAGTACTTC.

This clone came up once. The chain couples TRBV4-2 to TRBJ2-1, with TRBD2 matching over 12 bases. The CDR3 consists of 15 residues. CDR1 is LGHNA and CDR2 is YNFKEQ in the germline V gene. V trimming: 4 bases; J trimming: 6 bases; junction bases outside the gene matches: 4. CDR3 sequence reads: CASSRGLAGVNEQFF. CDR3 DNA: TGTGCCAGCAGCCGGGGACTAGCGGGTGTCAATGAGCAGTTCTTC.

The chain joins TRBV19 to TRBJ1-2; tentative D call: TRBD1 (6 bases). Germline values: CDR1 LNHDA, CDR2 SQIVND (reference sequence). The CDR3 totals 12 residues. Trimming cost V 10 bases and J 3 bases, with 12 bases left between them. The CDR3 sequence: CATYRQDYGYTF. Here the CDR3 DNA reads TGTGCCACTTACCGACAGGACTATGGCTACACCTTC. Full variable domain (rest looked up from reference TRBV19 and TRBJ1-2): DGGITQSPKYLFRKEGQNVTLSCEQNLNHDAMYWYRQDPGQGLRLIYYSQIVNDFQKGDIAEGYSVSREKKESFPLTVTSAQKNPTAFYLCATYRQDYGYTFGSGTRLTVV.

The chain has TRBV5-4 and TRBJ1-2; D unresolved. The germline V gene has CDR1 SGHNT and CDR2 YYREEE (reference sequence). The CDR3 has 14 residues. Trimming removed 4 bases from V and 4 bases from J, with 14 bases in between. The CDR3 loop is CASSPLGPSYGYTF. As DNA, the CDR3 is TGTGCCAGCAGCCCTCTTGGGCCCAGCTATGGCTACACCTTC. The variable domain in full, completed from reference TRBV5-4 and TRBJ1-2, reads ETGVTQSPTHLIKTRGQQVTLRCSSQSGHNTVSWYQQALGQGPQFIFQYYREEENGRGNFPPRFSGLQFPNYSSELNVNALELDDSALYLCASSPLGPSYGYTFGSGTRLTVV.

CDR3 sequence reads: CASSILPKNTEAFF. The CDR3 bases are TGCGCCAGCAGCATACTTCCTAAGAACACTGAAGCTTTCTTT. V is TRBV5-1 and J is TRBJ1-1; no firm D call. This CDR3 is built from 14 residues. V was shortened by 4 bases and J by 1 base, with 11 bases between the two germline ends. Germline V lookup: CDR1 SGHRS, CDR2 YFSETQ.

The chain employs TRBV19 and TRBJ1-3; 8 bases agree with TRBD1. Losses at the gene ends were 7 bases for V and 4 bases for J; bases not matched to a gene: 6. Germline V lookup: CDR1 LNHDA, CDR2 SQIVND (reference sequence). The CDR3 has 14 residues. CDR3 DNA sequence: TGTGCCAGTATCCAGGGGGCACCGGGAAACACCATATATTTT. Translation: CASIQGAPGNTIYF. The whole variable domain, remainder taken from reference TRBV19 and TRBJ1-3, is DGGITQSPKYLFRKEGQNVTLSCEQNLNHDAMYWYRQDPGQGLRLIYYSQIVNDFQKGDIAEGYSVSREKKESFPLTVTSAQKNPTAFYLCASIQGAPGNTIYFGEGSWLTVV.

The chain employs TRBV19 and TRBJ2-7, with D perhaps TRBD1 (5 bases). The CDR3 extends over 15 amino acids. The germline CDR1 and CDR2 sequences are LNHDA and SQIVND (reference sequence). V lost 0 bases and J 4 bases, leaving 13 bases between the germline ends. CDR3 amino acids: CASSIEARVGYEQYF. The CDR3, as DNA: TGTGCCAGTAGTATAGAGGCCAGGGTAGGGTACGAGCAGTACTTC.

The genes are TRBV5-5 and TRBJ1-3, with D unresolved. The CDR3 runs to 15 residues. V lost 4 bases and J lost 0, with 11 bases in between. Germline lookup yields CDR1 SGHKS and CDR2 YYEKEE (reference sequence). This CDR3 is CASSLAGDSGNTIYF. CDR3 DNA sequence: TGTGCCAGCAGCCTGGCCGGGGACTCTGGAAACACCATATATTTT. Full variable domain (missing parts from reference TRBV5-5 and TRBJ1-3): DAGVTQSPTHLIKTRGQQVTLRCSPISGHKSVSWYQQVLGQGPQFIFQYYEKEERGRGNFPDRFSARQFPNYSSELNVNALLLGDSALYLCASSLAGDSGNTIYFGEGSWLTVV.

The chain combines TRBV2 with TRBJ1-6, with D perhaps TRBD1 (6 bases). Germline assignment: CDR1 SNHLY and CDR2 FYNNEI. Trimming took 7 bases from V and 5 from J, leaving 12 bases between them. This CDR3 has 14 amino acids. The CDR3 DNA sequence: TGTGCCAGCACCTGGACAGAGGATAATTCACCCCTCCACTTT. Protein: CASTWTEDNSPLHF.

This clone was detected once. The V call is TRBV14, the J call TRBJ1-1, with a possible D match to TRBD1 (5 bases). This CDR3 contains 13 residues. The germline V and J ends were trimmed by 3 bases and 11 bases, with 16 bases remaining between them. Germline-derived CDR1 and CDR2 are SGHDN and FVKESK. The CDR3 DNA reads TGTGCCAGCAGCCACGTAGTGGGGCGCGAGGCTTTCTTT. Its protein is CASSHVVGREAFF.

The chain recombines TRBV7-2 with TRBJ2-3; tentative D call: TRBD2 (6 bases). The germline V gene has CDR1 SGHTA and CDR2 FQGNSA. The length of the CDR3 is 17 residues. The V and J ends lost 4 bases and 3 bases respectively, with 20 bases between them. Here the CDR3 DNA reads TGTGCCAGCAGCTCCTCCCTGCTTAGCGGAACTACAGATACGCAGTATTTT. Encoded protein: CASSSSLLSGTTDTQYF.

CDR3 in DNA: TGTGCCAGCAGCCAATCAGGGGGATACACTGAAGCTTTCTTT. This codes for CASSQSGGYTEAFF. The genes are TRBV3-1 (or the pseudogene TRBV3-2) and TRBJ1-1; 7 bases are shared with TRBD1. The CDR3 covers 14 residues. From germline, CDR1 is LGHDT and CDR2 YNNKEL (reference sequence). The V gene end was trimmed by 2 bases and the J gene end by 3 bases; junction bases not matched to a gene: 3.